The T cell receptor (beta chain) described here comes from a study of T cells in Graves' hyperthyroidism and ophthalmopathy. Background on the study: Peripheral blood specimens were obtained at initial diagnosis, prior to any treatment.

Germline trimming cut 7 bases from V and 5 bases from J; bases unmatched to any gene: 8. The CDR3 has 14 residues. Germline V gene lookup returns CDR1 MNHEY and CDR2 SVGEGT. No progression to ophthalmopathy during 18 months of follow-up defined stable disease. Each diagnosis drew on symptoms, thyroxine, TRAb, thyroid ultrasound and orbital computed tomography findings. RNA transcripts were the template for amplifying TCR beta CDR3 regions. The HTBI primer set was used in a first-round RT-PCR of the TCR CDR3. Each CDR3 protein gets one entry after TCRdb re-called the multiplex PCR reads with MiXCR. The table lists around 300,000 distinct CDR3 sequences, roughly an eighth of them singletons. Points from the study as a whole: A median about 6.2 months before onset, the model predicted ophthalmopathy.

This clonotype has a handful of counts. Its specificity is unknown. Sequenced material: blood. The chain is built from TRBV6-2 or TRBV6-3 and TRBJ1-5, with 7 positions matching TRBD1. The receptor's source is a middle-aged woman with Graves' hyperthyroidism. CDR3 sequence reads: CASTSGQLDQPQHF. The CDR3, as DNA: TGTGCCAGCACTTCGGGACAGCTCGATCAGCCCCAGCATTTT.